One sample yielded the 9 T cell receptor beta chains listed below, sequenced in a study of cytomegalovirus exposure and HLA in healthy donors. Generated by immunoSEQ multiplex PCR, the TCRdb table keeps only in-frame clones and is missing some. The table includes 120,000 or so clones, more than 95% detected once. The sequencing sample was made of PBMCs. These receptors were taken from a man between 18 and 35 years old in good health and CMV-seronegative.

This chain links TRBV4-3 with TRBJ1-1; 9 positions match TRBD1. J was trimmed by 5 bases and V by 4 bases; bases with no gene match: 8. The CDR3 spans 15 residues. Germline V lookup: CDR1 LGHNA, CDR2 YSLEER. CDR3 coding DNA: TGCGCCAGCAGCCCCGCGGACAGGGGCGGGACTGAAGCTTTCTTT. Translated: CASSPADRGGTEAFF.

The CDR3 spells CASSYGVAGLNEQFF. The CDR3 DNA reads as TGTGCCAGCAGTTACGGGGTAGCGGGACTCAATGAGCAGTTCTTC. V usage is TRBV6-5 and J usage is TRBJ2-1; TRBD2 matches 8 bases. Germline V CDR1 and CDR2: MNHEY, SVGAGI. V was clipped by 2 bases and J by 6 bases; unmatched bases: 6. This CDR3 has 15 amino acids.

The chain joins TRBV6-1 to TRBJ1-2, with 9 bases lining up with TRBD1. Per germline, CDR1 MNHNS and CDR2 SASEGT. This CDR3 contains 16 residues. J was trimmed by 0 bases and V by 3 bases; bases with no gene match: 5. The DNA for the CDR3 is TGTGCCAGCAGTGACGACAGGGGGACCTCTAACTATGGCTACACCTTC. Its protein product is CASSDDRGTSNYGYTF.

The chain joins TRBV6-6 to TRBJ2-7; TRBD1 might be the D (6 bases). Germline V gives CDR1 MNHNY, CDR2 SVGAGI (reference sequence). CDR3 size: 16 residues. The V and J ends lost 6 bases and 0 bases respectively, with 18 bases between them. CDR3 DNA: TGTGCCAGCAGCCAGACAAACAGGGAACTCTCCTACGAGCAGTACTTC. Translation gives CASSQTNRELSYEQYF.

V gene TRBV18 combines with J gene TRBJ1-1; D possibly corresponds to TRBD1 (6 bases). V lost 9 bases and J 2 bases, leaving 19 bases between the germline ends. Germline loops: CDR1 KGHSH, CDR2 LQKENI. The CDR3 runs to 15 residues. This CDR3 reads CASMARTAINTEAFF. The CDR3 DNA follows: TGTGCCAGTATGGCCCGGACAGCTATCAACACTGAAGCTTTCTTT.

The chain recombines TRBV7-2 with TRBJ2-3, with D perhaps matching TRBD2 (6 bases). Germline CDR1 reads SGHTA; CDR2 reads FQGNSA. Trimming removed 3 bases from V and 5 bases from J, with 9 bases in between. The CDR3 runs to 13 residues. The CDR3 region has the DNA TGTGCCAGCAGCTTGCAGGGAGGAGATACGCAGTATTTT. Protein: CASSLQGGDTQYF.

The CDR3 loop is CAGGLRDYNEQFF. The CDR3 DNA is TGTGCCGGAGGACTACGAGACTACAATGAGCAGTTCTTC. V and J are TRBV7-2 and TRBJ2-1, with a possible D match to TRBD2 (6 bases). V was cut by 11 bases and J by 3 bases, with 14 bases left in between. This CDR3 region has 13 residues. Germline-derived CDR1 and CDR2 are SGHTA and FQGNSA.

This clone has a single count. V is TRBV11-3 and J is TRBJ2-3, with 8 bases lining up with TRBD2. Per the germline V gene, CDR1 is SGHNT and CDR2 is YENEEA. Germline trimming cut 1 base from V and 2 bases from J; bases unmatched to any gene: 5. The CDR3 is 16 amino acids. The DNA of the CDR3 is TGTGCCAGCAGCTTAGGGGTTAGCGGGGACACAGATACGCAGTATTTT. This encodes CASSLGVSGDTDTQYF.

This chain connects TRBV28 to TRBJ1-5, with 9 bases aligning to TRBD1. The length of the CDR3 is 14 residues. Germline assignment: CDR1 MDHEN and CDR2 SYDVKM. Trimming at V came to 6 bases and at J to 4 bases, leaving 4 bases not matched to a gene. CDR3 loop: CASRLDRGNQPQHF. In DNA, the CDR3 is TGTGCCAGCAGGTTGGACAGGGGTAATCAGCCCCAGCATTTT.